This T cell receptor beta chain is from a study of PD-L1 blockade in urothelial cancer. This CDR3 spans 19 amino acids. Measured with immunoSEQ multiplex PCR; TCRdb has only the in-frame clones, and not every one. The repertoire holds 35,000 to 55,000 clones, with around 84% as singletons. The source is a man in his 70s with urothelial cancer. The chain links TRBV21-1 to TRBJ1-2; the table assigns TRBD1, which was not confirmed against the DNA. TRBV21-1 is labeled a pseudogene. The sample here was PBMCs, taken around atezolizumab (anti-PD-L1) treatment. The CDR3 here is CASSNLKTGTDPANYGYTF. The CDR3 DNA reads as TGTGCCAGCAGCAATCTTAAGACCGGGACAGACCCTGCTAACTATGGCTACACCTTC.